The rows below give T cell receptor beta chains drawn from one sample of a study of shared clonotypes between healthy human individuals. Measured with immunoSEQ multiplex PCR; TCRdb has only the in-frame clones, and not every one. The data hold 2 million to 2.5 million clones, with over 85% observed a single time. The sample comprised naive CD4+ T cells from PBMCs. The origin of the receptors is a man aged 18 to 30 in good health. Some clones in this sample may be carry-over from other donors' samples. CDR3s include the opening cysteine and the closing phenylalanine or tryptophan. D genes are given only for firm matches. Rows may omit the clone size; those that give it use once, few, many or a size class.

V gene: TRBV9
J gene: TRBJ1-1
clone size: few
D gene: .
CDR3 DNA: TGTGCCAGCAGCAGGGCGAGGGAGAACACTGAAGCTTTCTTT
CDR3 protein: CASSRARENTEAFF

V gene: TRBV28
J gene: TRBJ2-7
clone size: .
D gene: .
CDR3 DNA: TGTGCCAGCAGTTCCCCGACCCTGACAGGAACCTACGAGCAGTACTTC
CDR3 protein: CASSSPTLTGTYEQYF

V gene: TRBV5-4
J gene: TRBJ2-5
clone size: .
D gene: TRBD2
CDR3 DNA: TGTGCCAGCAGCTGGGGTCCCGGGACTAGCGGTATTCAAGAGACCCAGTACTTC
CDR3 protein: CASSWGPGTSGIQETQYF

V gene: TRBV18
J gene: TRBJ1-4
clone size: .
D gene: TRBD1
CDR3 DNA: TGTGCCAGCTCATCAGAGACAGGGACTAATGAAAAACTGTTTTTT
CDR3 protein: CASSSETGTNEKLFF

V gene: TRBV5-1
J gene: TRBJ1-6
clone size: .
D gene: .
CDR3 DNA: TGCGCCAGCAGTCCACTTGGTTCACCCCTCCACTTT
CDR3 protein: CASSPLGSPLHF

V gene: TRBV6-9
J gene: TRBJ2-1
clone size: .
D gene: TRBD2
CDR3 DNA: TGTGCCAGCACCCCGCGGTTCGGCCCGGCGCTAGCGGGAGTCGGTGAGCAGTTCTTC
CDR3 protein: CASTPRFGPALAGVGEQFF

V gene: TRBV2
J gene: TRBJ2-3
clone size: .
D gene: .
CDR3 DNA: TGTGCCAGCAGTGCGCGGGCCCCTAAGGGGAACACAGATACGCAGTATTTT
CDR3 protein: CASSARAPKGNTDTQYF

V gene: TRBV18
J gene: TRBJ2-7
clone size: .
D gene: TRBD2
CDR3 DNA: TGTGCCAGCTCCCCTTATTCGACTAGCGGCAGCTCCTACGAGCAGTACTTC
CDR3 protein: CASSPYSTSGSSYEQYF

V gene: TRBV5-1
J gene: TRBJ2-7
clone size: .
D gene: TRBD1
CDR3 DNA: TGCGCCAGCAACAACGATCCCGGGACAGCCTACGAGCAGTACTTC
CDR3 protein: CASNNDPGTAYEQYF

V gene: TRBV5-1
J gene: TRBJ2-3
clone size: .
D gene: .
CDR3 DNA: TGCGCCAGCAGCCGACTAGGGCTAAGCACAGATACGCAGTATTTT
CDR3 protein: CASSRLGLSTDTQYF

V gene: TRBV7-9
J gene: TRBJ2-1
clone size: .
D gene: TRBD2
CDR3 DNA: TGTGCCAGCAGCTTCGCTAGCGGATACGACAATGAGCAGTTCTTC
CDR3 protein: CASSFASGYDNEQFF

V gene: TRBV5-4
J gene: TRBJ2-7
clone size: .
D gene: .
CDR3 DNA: TGTGCCAGCAGCTCGCGGGTGTCTTACGAGCAGTACTTC
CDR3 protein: CASSSRVSYEQYF

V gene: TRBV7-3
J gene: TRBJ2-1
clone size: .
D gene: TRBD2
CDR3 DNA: TGTGCCAGCAGCTCCGGGACTAGCGCTTACAATGAGCAGTTCTTC
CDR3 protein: CASSSGTSAYNEQFF

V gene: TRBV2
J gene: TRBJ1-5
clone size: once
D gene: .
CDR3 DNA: TGTGCCACGACAAGGGTATTTGGCAATCAGCCCCAGCATTTT
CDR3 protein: CATTRVFGNQPQHF

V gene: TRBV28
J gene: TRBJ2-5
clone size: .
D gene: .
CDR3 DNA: TGTGCCAGCAGTTTTAGGGGCCAAGAGACCCAGTACTTC
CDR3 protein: CASSFRGQETQYF

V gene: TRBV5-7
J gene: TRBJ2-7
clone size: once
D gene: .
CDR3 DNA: TGTGCCAGCAGATTTGAGCCTGGCCCCTACGAGCAGTACTTC
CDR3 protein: CASRFEPGPYEQYF

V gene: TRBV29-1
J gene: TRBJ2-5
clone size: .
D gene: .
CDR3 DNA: TGCAGCGTTGTGGTCGGGGAAGAGACCCAGTACTTC
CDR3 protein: CSVVVGEETQYF

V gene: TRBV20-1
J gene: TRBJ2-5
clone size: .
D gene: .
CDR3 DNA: TGCAGTGCTAGGCTTGTCGAGACCCAGTACTTC
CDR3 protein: CSARLVETQYF

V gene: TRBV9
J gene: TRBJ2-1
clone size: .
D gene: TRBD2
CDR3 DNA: TGTGCCAGCAGCGTAGTGGGCACTAGCGGGAAGGGGTACAATGAGCAGTTCTTC
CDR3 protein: CASSVVGTSGKGYNEQFF

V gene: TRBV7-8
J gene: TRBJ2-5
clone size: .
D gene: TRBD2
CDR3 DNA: TGTGCCAGCAGCTTAGGAGACACAGGACTAGCGGGTCAAGAGACCCAGTACTTC
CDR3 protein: CASSLGDTGLAGQETQYF

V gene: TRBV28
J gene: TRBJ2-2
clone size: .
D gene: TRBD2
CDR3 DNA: TGTGCCAGCAGTCTAGCGGGCCAGAACACCGGGGAGCTGTTTTTT
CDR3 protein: CASSLAGQNTGELFF

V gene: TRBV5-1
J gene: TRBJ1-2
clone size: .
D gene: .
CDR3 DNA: TGCGCCAGCAGCGGAGAACAGGGAAACTATGGCTACACCTTC
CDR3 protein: CASSGEQGNYGYTF

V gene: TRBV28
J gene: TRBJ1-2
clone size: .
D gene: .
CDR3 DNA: TGTGCCAGCAGTCCCCCGGGGGGGCCCGCAGCCTATGGCTACACCTTC
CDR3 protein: CASSPPGGPAAYGYTF

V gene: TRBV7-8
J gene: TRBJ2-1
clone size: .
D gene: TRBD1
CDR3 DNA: TGTGCCAGCAGCTTAGGGGGACAGGGACGGATCAATGAGCAGTTCTTC
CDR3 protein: CASSLGGQGRINEQFF

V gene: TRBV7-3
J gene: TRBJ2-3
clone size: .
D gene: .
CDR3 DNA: TGTGCCAGCAGCCAAAGAGGACCGAATACGGATACGCAGTATTTT
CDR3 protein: CASSQRGPNTDTQYF

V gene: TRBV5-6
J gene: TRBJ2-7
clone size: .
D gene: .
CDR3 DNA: TGTGCCAGCAGCTATCAGACCCTCCGGGCCTACGAGCAGTACTTC
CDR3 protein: CASSYQTLRAYEQYF

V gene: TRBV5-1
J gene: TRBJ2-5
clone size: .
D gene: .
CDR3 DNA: TGCGCCAGCAGCTGGCAAACAGTGTACCAAGAGACCCAGTACTTC
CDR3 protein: CASSWQTVYQETQYF

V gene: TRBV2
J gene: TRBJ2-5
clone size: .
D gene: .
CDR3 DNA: TGTGCCAGCAAGGACAACCAAGAGACCCAGTACTTC
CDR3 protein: CASKDNQETQYF

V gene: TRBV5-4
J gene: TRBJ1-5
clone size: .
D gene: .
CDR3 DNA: TGTGCCAGCAGCAGAGAGACAGGCGGGCCCCAGCATTTT
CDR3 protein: CASSRETGGPQHF

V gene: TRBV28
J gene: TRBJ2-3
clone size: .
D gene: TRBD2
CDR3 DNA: TGTGCCAGCAGTTTTGATGGTTTAGCGGGGGCCACAGATACGCAGTATTTT
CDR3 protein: CASSFDGLAGATDTQYF

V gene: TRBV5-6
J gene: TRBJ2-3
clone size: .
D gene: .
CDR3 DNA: TGTGCCAGCAGCGAGTTCGGCAGAACAGATACGCAGTATTTT
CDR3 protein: CASSEFGRTDTQYF

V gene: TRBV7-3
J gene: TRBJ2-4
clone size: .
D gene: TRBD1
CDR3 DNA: TGTGCCAGCAGCTTATCTTGGGACAGAGCTCTAGCCAAAAACATTCAGTACTTC
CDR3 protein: CASSLSWDRALAKNIQYF

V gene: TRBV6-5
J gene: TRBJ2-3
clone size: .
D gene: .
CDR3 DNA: TGTGCCAGCAGTTGGGACACGGCCTCAGATACGCAGTATTTT
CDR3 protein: CASSWDTASDTQYF

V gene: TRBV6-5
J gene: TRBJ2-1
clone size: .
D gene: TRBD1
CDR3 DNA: TGTGCCAGCAGGACAGGGTACAATGAGCAGTTCTTC
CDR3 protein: CASRTGYNEQFF

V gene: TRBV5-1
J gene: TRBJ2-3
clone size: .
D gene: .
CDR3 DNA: TGCGCCAGCACCCAGTCAATGGGCGCAGATACGCAGTATTTT
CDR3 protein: CASTQSMGADTQYF

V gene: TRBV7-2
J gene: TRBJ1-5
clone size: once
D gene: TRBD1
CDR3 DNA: TGTGCCAGCAGCTTATTTGGACAGGGGGCTGGTCAGCCCCAGCATTTT
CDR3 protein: CASSLFGQGAGQPQHF

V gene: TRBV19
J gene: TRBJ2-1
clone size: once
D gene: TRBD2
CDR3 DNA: TGTGCCAGTAGTAGGACGGGAGGAGGAGGGGAGCAGTTCTTC
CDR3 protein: CASSRTGGGGEQFF

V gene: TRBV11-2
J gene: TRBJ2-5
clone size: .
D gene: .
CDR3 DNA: TGTGCCAGCAGCTCGGACAGCTATGATCCATGGGAGACCCAGTACTTC
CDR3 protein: CASSSDSYDPWETQYF

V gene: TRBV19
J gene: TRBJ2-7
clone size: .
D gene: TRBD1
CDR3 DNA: TGTGCCAGCCAACAGGGGCCGCTTTTTGAGCAGTACTTC
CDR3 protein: CASQQGPLFEQYF

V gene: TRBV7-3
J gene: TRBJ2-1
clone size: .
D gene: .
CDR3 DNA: TGTGCCAGCAGCTTAACCGGGAGTGAGGGTGAGCAGTTCTTC
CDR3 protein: CASSLTGSEGEQFF

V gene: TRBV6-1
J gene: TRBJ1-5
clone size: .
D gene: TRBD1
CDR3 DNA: TGTGCCAGCAGGGGACAGGGGCACCAGCCCCAGCATTTT
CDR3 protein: CASRGQGHQPQHF

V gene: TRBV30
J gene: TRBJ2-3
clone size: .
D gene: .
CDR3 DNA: TGTGCCTGGAGTGTGGGAGCCCGCGATACGCAGTATTTT
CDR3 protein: CAWSVGARDTQYF

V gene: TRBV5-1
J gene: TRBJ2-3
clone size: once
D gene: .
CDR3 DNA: TGCGCCAGCAGCTCCGGGACTGGCGGAATCACAGATACGCAGTATTTT
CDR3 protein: CASSSGTGGITDTQYF

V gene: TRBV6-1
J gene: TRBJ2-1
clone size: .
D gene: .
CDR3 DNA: TGTGCCAGCATCAGAGCGCCCAGCTCCTACAATGAGCAGTTCTTC
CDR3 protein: CASIRAPSSYNEQFF

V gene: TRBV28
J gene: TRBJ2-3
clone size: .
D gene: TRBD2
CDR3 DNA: TGTGCCAGCGGCTCCGGGACTAGCGGGATAGATACGCAGTATTTT
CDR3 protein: CASGSGTSGIDTQYF

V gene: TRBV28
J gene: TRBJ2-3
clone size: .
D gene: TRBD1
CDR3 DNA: TGTGCCAGCAGTTGGCGACAGGGATACACAGATACGCAGTATTTT
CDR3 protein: CASSWRQGYTDTQYF

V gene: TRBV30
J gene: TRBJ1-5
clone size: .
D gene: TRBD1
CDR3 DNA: TGTGCTTCCGGGACAGGAGGTCAGCCCCAGCATTTT
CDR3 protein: CASGTGGQPQHF

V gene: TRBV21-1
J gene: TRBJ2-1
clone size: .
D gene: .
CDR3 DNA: TGTGCCAGCAGCAAACAGGGAACCTACAATGAGCAGTTCTTC
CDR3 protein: CASSKQGTYNEQFF

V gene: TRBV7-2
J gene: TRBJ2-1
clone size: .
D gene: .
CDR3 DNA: TGTGCCAGCAGCTCGTATAACAATGAGCAGTTCTTC
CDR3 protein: CASSSYNNEQFF

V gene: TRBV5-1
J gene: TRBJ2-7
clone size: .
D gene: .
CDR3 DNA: TGCGCCAGCAGCTATTTTCACGAGCAGTACTTC
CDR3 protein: CASSYFHEQYF

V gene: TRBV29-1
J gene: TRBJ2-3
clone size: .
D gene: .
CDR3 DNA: TGCAGCGTTGGGACAGCCTACACAGATACGCAGTATTTT
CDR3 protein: CSVGTAYTDTQYF

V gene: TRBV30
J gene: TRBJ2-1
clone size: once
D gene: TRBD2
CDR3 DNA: TGTGCCTGGAGCGGGGGGTCCTACAATGAGCAGTTCTTC
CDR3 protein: CAWSGGSYNEQFF

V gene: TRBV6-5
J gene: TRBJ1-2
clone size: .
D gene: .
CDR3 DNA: TGTGCCAGCAGTCTCCATTCGAACTGGGTTGGCACCTTC
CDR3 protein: CASSLHSNWVGTF

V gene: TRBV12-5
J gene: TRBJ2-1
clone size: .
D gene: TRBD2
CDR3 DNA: TGTGCTAGTGGTTTGGTACTAGCGCAAAACAATGAGCAGTTCTTC
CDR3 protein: CASGLVLAQNNEQFF

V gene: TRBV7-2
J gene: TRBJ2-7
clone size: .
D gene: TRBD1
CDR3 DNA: TGTGCCAGCAGCTTGGGACAGGGGTACTACGAGCAGTACTTC
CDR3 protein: CASSLGQGYYEQYF

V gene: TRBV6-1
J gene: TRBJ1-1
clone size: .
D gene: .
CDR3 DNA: TGTGCCAGCCTGGAGAGGAACACTGAAGCTTTCTTT
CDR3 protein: CASLERNTEAFF

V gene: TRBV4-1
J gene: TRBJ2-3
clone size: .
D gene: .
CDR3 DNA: TGCGCCAGCAGCCAAGATCGGACCTCGCAAGGCACAGATACGCAGTATTTT
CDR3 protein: CASSQDRTSQGTDTQYF

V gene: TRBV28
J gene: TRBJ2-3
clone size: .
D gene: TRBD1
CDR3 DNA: TGTGCCAGCAGTTCGCGGACAGGAGCAGATACGCAGTATTTT
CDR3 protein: CASSSRTGADTQYF